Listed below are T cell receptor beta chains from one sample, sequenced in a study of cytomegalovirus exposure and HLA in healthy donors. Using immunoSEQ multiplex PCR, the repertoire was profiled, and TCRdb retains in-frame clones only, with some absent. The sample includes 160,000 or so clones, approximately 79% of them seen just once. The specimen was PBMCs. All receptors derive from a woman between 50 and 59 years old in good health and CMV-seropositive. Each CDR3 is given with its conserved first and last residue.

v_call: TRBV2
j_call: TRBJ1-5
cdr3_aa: CASSPGRSNQPQHF

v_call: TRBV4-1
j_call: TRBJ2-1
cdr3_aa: CASSQAGGNEQFF

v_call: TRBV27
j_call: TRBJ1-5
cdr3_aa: CASSLQGLSNQPQHF

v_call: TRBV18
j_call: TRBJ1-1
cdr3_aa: CASSQRQGNTEAFF

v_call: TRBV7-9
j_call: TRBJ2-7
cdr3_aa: CASSLSQASYEQYF

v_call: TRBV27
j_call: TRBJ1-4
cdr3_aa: CASSLRAGANEKLFF

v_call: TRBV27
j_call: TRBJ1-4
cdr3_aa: CASRGRDNEKLFF

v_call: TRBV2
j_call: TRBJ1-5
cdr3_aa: CASNWAGMGQPQHF

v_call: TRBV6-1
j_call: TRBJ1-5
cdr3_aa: CASSDYLRGSGNQPQHF

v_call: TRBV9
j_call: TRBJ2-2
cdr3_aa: CASSVGRGTGELFF

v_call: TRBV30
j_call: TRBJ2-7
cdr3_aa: CAWSSGGASYEQYF

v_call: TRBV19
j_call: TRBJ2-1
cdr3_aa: CASSSRYNEQFF

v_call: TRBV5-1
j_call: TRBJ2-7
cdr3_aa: CASSLTTGGYEQYF

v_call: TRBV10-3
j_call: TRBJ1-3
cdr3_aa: CAIGRTSGSGNTIYF

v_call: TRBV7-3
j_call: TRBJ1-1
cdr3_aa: CASSWTGVTEAFF

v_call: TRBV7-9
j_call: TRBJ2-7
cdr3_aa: CSSSLALGTGGLKQYF

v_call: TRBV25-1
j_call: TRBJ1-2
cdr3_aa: CASSEYREGGYTF

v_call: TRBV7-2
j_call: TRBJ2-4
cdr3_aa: CASSLGPGGAKNIQYF

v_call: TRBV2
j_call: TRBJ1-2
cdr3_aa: CASPDRRDGLGYTF

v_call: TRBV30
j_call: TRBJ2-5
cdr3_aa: CAWSGTGRLRETQYF

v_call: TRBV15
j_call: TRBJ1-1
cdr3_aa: CATSTRLDTEAFF

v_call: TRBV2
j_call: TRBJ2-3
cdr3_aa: CASSRTSGGPDTQYF

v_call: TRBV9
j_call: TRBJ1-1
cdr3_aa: CASSVGQGTEAFF

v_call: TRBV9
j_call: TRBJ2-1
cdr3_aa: CASSASSRGYNEQFF

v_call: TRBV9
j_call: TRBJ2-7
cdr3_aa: CASSVESPHGTGVPLYEQYF

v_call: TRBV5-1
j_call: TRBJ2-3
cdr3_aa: CASRMGGGRTDTQYF

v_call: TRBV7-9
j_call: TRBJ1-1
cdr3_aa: CASSLATSTDTEAFF

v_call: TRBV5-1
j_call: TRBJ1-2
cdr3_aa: CASSLAGTPGGDTF

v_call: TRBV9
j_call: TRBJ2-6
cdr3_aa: CASTGGTGYSWANVLTF

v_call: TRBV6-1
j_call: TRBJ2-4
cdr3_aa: CASLVGGAAKNIQYF

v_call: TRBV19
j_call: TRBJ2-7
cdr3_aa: CASSIERGLGEQYF

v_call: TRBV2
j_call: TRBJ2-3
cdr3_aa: CASSERASGGGDTQYF

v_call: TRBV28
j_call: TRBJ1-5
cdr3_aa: CASSRARGSNQPQHF

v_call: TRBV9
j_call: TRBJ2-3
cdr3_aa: CASSVVGQRGGSLDTQYF

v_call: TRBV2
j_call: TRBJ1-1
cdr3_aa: CASSGGSFMNTEAFF

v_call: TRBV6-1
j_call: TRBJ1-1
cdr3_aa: CASSVGGRKNTEAFF